Below, 18 T cell receptor beta chains from the same sample are listed, as sequenced in a study of T cell clonality in common variable immunodeficiency. Assay: immunoSEQ multiplex PCR; the TCRdb copy retains only in-frame clones and omits some. The sample presents tens of thousands of clones, none singletons. The sample was peripheral blood mononuclear cells. These receptors came from a person aged 18 to 70 in good health.

This clone was counted at least ten times. The read terminates 3 residues before the CDR3 end, so the remaining end is supplied by the germline J gene. The V call is TRBV30, the J call TRBJ2-2, with D unclear. Germline-derived CDR1 and CDR2 are GTSNPN and SVGIG (reference sequence). V gave up 1 base and J gave up 4 bases, with 16 bases separating them. CDR3 length: 16 amino acids. CDR3 sequence reads: CAWSGYVAASTGELFF. The sequenced CDR3 bases are TGTGCCTGGAGTGGTTATGTGGCAGCTAGCACCGGGGAG. Together with reference TRBV30 and TRBJ2-2, the CDR3 gives the full variable domain: SQTIHQWPATLVQPVGSPLSLECTVEGTSNPNLYWYRQAAGRGLQLLFYSVGIGQISSEVPQNLSASRPQDRQFILSSKKLLLSDSGFYLCAWSGYVAASTGELFFGEGSRLTVL.

This clone appeared many times. The DNA ends 3 residues before the CDR3 does, and the rest of the CDR3 is filled in from the germline J gene. The chain links TRBV20-1 to TRBJ2-7; TRBD1 matches 8 bases. The V and J ends lost 6 bases and 2 bases, in that order; junction bases with no gene match: 3. This CDR3 comprises 12 residues. Germline CDR1 DFQATT, CDR2 SNEGSKA (reference sequence). The CDR3 DNA, read in part, is TGCAGTGCCCGACAGGGGCCCTACGAG. This encodes CSARQGPYE. The full CDR3 is CSARQGPYEQYF.

This clone was seen ten or more times. The read terminates 3 residues ahead of where the CDR3 ends, so the germline J gene completes it. The chain combines TRBV20-1 with TRBJ1-1, with TRBD1 matching over 7 bases. J gave up 7 bases and V 0 bases, and 8 bases lay outside the gene matches. CDR3 length equals 14 residues. Germline V gene data show CDR1 as DFQATT and CDR2 as SNEGSKA (reference sequence). CDR3 DNA (partial): TGCAGTGCTAGAGATGGCGGAGGGGGCTTTGAA. This gives the protein CSARDGGGGFE. The full CDR3 sequence reads CSARDGGGGFEAFF.

This clone occurred many times. A read error may produce the germline difference seen at one junction end. Incomplete CDR3 DNA: TGCGCCAGCAGCCGCCGGGGACTAGCGGGGACGGGTGAG. It specifies CASSRRGLAGTGE. From start to end, the CDR3 is CASSRRGLAGTGEQFF. V gene TRBV4-2 combines with J gene TRBJ2-1, with 13 nucleotides matching TRBD2. Coverage ceases 3 residues before the CDR3 finishes, and the germline J gene fills in the end. Germline V gives CDR1 LGHNA, CDR2 YNFKEQ. CDR3 size: 16 residues.

This clone has a count of ten or more. The sequence runs out 3 residues before the end of the CDR3; the remainder is reconstructed from the germline J gene. The chain employs TRBV30 and TRBJ2-1; 12 positions agree with TRBD1. This CDR3 has 18 amino acids. After removal of 5 bases from V and 0 bases from J, the junction contained 11 bases not matched to a gene. Germline V gene sequence: CDR1 GTSNPN, CDR2 SVGIG (reference sequence). The CDR3 DNA, read in part, is TGTGCCTGGGGATCCGGGACAGGGGGCGGATCCTCCTACAATGAG. Amino acid sequence: CAWGSGTGGGSSYNE. The whole CDR3 region reads CAWGSGTGGGSSYNEQFF.

The table lists this clone with many counts. The read ends 3 residues before the CDR3 terminus; that terminus is restored from the germline J gene. This chain uses TRBV11-2 with TRBJ2-2; 8 nucleotides match TRBD1. The J segment lost 6 bases and the V segment lost 4 bases, leaving 4 bases of the junction unmatched. Germline values: CDR1 SGHAT, CDR2 FQNNGV. The CDR3 is made up of 14 amino acids. The CDR3 DNA, read in part, is TGTGCCAGCAGCTCGGACAGGGACGCCGGGGAG. Its protein product is CASSSDRDAGE. The full-length CDR3 reads as CASSSDRDAGELFF.

This clone was seen many times. The missing CDR3 end, 3 residues past where the read stops, is filled in from the germline J gene. The chain employs TRBV19 and TRBJ2-1; 8 bases match TRBD2. The CDR3 spans 17 residues. V lost 4 bases to trimming and J lost 0 bases; unmatched junction nucleotides: 8. Germline CDR1 is LNHDA and CDR2 is SQIVND (reference sequence). The sequenced part of the CDR3 DNA is TGTGCCAGTAGTAGAAGTAGCGGGGCGAGCTCCTACAATGAG. It translates to CASSRSSGASSYNE. The full CDR3 protein is CASSRSSGASSYNEQFF.

This clone was seen repeatedly, ten times or more. The sequenced fragment ends 3 residues before the CDR3 boundary, so the rest is inferred from the germline J gene. The rearrangement joins TRBV5-6 to TRBJ2-1; a possible D gene is TRBD2 (7 bases). This CDR3 spans 14 amino acids. Germline V gives CDR1 SGHDT, CDR2 YYEEEE. Trimming removed 1 base from V and 6 bases from J, with 11 bases in between. The part of the CDR3 DNA that was read is TGTGCCAGCAGCTTGTCGGGGGGCGGCAATGAG. Its translation is CASSLSGGGNE. The entire CDR3 reads CASSLSGGGNEQFF.

This clone was detected many times. With the read ending 3 residues before the CDR3 end, the germline J gene is used to fill in that end. The chain is built from TRBV7-8 and TRBJ2-3, with TRBD2 identical over 9 bases. This CDR3 has 14 amino acids. In germline, CDR1 is SGHVS, CDR2 FQNEAQ. The V and J ends lost 6 bases and 0 bases, in that order; junction bases with no gene match: 1. The part of the CDR3 DNA that was read is TGTGCCAGCAGTACTAGCGGGAGCACAGATACG. This codes for CASSTSGSTDT. The whole CDR3 protein reads CASSTSGSTDTQYF.

This clone was picked up many times. The CDR3 is cut off 3 residues early in the read; its end comes from the germline J gene. The rearrangement joins TRBV20-1 to TRBJ1-2; possible D gene TRBD1, 5 bases. Germline V gives CDR1 DFQATT, CDR2 SNEGSKA (reference sequence). This CDR3 has 15 amino acids. V was shortened by 0 bases and J by 4 bases, with 15 bases between the two germline ends. CDR3 DNA (partial): TGCAGTGCTAGAGACCCCCTTGGGAGGGGCTATGGC. Encoded protein: CSARDPLGRGYG. The whole CDR3 protein is CSARDPLGRGYGYTF.

Details on this clone: The read terminates 3 residues before the CDR3 end, so the remaining end is supplied by the germline J gene. The chain couples TRBV7-6 to TRBJ2-2, with a tentative D call TRBD1 (5 bases). The length of the CDR3 is 15 residues. The germline gives CDR1 SGHVS, CDR2 FNYEAQ. CDR3: CASSLGRTLEEKLFF. The part of the CDR3 DNA that was read is TGTGCCAGCAGCTTAGGGCGGACATTGGAAGAAAAG.

This clone has at least ten counts. The read ends 3 residues shy of where the CDR3 ends; the end is completed using the germline J gene. This chain uses TRBV5-1 with TRBJ2-1, with D hard to call. CDR3 length: 15 residues. Trimming left V 4 bases short and J 3 bases short, with 14 bases between. CDR1 is SGHRS and CDR2 is YFSETQ in the germline V gene. The CDR3 bases that were read are TGCGCCAGCAGCCTATCACTACAAAGCTACAATGAG. This codes for CASSLSLQSYNE. The full CDR3 is CASSLSLQSYNEQFF.

In this sample, this clone turned up many times. The read terminates 3 residues ahead of where the CDR3 ends, so the germline J gene completes it. The rearrangement joins TRBV19 to TRBJ2-1; possibly TRBD2 for D (6 bases). Trimming removed 4 bases at V and 0 bases at J, with 10 bases between. There are 15 residues in the CDR3. CDR1 is LNHDA, CDR2 SQIVND, per germline (reference sequence). The sequenced CDR3 bases are TGTGCCAGTAGTAAGGAAGCGGGCTCCTACAATGAG. It codes for CASSKEAGSYNE. The entire CDR3 protein is CASSKEAGSYNEQFF.

Ten or more counts support this clone. The CDR3 extends 3 residues past the end of the read, so its final part is completed from the germline J gene. This chain connects TRBV6-2 or TRBV6-3 to TRBJ1-2; D is possibly TRBD1 (5 bases). Per the germline V gene, CDR1 is MNHEY and CDR2 is SVGEGT. The CDR3 is made up of 13 amino acids. Trimming pared 6 bases from V and 2 bases from J, leaving 10 bases between. CDR3 in amino acids: CASRPGGNYGYTF. CDR3 bases read: TGTGCCAGCAGACCCGGGGGGAACTATGGC.

This clone was seen repeatedly, ten times or more. With the read ending 3 residues before the CDR3 end, the germline J gene is used to fill in that end. The chain carries TRBV7-2 and TRBJ2-7, with 11 bases matching TRBD1. The CDR3 extends over 15 amino acids. With V trimmed by 5 bases and J by 5 bases, 8 bases remained unmatched. CDR1 is SGHTA, CDR2 FQGNSA, per germline. CDR3 amino acids: CASSLGQGALNEQYF. The DNA read from the CDR3 is TGTGCCAGCAGCCTTGGACAGGGGGCGCTCAACGAG. The complete variable domain, with remaining parts taken from reference TRBV7-2 and TRBJ2-7, reads GAGVSQSPSNKVTEKGKDVELRCDPISGHTALYWYRQSLGQGLEFLIYFQGNSAPDKSGLPSDRFSAERTGGSVSTLTIQRTQQEDSAVYLCASSLGQGALNEQYFGPGTRLTVT.

This clone was counted many times. The read falls 3 residues short of the CDR3 end, and the missing part is taken from the germline J gene. The chain uses TRBV28 and TRBJ2-2, with a tentative D call TRBD2 (6 bases). V lost 5 bases and J 3 bases, leaving 10 bases between the germline ends. The germline gives CDR1 MDHEN, CDR2 SYDVKM. The CDR3 is 14 amino acids. The CDR3 bases that were read are TGTGCCAGCAGTACTAGCCAGGACACCGGGGAG. Its translation is CASSTSQDTGE. In full, the CDR3 reads CASSTSQDTGELFF.

This clone was counted many times. The read ends 3 residues before the CDR3 terminus; that terminus is restored from the germline J gene. The chain joins TRBV19 to TRBJ2-7; the D gene could be TRBD1 or TRBD2 (6 bases each). Germline CDR1 and CDR2: LNHDA and SQIVND (reference sequence). The CDR3 spans 14 residues. Between the trimmed V and J ends, which lost 1 base and 5 bases, there was a span of 12 bases. CDR3 sequence reads: CASSIVGGDNEQYF. The sequenced part of the CDR3 DNA is TGTGCCAGTAGTATAGTTGGAGGGGACAACGAG.

Many counts were recorded for this clone. The observed sequence ends 3 residues before the CDR3 terminus, with the missing tail filled in from the germline J gene. The gene calls are TRBV30 and TRBJ2-1; D is possibly TRBD2 (7 bases). The CDR3 spans 14 residues. The V gene's germline CDR1 is GTSNPN and CDR2 SVGIG (reference sequence). Trimming took off 2 bases at V and 7 bases at J, with 15 bases between the two ends. Partial CDR3 DNA: TGTGCCTGGAGTTGGGGGGGGGCCGGTAATGAG. It yields the protein CAWSWGGAGNE. The entire CDR3 protein reads CAWSWGGAGNEQFF.